This TCR beta chain stems from a study of shared clonotypes between healthy human individuals. At the level of the study: Aged between 18 and 49, the donors were a couple of women and three men.

Profiled with immunoSEQ multiplex PCR; TCRdb holds only in-frame clones, not every one. The sample holds 2 million to 2.5 million clones, approximately 95% seen once. The split of CD4+ cells yielded CD45RA+ naive and CD45RA-negative memory subsets. The TCR comes from a man younger than 35 in good health. Some clones in this sample may be carry-over from other donors' samples. The sample was naive CD4+ T cells from PBMCs. Regarding subset: CD45RA+ positively selected.

CDR3 residues: CASSYRGLSTEAFF. DNA of the CDR3: TGTGCCAGCAGTTACAGGGGTTTGAGCACTGAAGCTTTCTTT. The chain uses TRBV28 and TRBJ1-1; 7 bases fit TRBD1. In germline, CDR1 is MDHEN, CDR2 SYDVKM. Trimming at V came to 4 bases and at J to 4 bases, leaving 6 bases not matched to a gene. The length of the CDR3 is 14 residues.